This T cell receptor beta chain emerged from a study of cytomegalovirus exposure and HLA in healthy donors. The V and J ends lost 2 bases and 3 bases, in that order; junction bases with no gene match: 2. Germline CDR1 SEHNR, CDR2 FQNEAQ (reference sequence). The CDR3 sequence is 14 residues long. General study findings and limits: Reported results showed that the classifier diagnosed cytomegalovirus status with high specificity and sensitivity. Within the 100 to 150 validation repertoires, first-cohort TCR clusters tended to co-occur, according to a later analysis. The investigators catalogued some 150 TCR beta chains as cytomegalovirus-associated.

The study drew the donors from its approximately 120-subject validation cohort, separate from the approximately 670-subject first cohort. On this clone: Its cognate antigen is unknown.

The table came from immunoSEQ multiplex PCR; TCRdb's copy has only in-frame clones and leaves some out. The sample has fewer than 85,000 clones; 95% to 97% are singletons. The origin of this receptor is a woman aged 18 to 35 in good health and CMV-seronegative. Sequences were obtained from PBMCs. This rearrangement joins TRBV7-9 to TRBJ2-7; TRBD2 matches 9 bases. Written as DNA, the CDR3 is TGTGCCAGCAGCTTAATTAGCGGGAGCTACGAGCAGTACTTC. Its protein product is CASSLISGSYEQYF.